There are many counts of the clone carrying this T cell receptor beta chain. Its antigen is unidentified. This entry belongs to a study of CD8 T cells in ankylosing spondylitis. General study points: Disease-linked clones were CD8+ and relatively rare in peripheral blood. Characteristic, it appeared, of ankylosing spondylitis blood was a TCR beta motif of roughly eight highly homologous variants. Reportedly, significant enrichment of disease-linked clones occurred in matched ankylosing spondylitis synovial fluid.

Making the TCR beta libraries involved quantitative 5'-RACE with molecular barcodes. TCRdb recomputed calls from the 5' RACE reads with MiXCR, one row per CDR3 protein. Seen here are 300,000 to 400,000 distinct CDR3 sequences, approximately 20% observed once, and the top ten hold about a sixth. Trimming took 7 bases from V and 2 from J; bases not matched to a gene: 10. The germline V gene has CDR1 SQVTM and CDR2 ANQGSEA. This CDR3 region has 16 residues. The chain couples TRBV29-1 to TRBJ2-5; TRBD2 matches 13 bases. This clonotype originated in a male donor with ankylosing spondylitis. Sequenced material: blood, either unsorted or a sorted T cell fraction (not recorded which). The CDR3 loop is CSARTSGGGGQETQYF. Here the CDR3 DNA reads TGCAGCGCCAGGACTAGCGGGGGAGGTGGTCAAGAGACCCAGTACTTC. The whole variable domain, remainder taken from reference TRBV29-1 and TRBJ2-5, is SAVISQKPSRDICQRGTSLTIQCQVDSQVTMMFWYRQQPGQSLTLIATANQGSEATYESGFVIDKFPISRPNLTFSTLTVSNMSPEDSSIYLCSARTSGGGGQETQYFGPGTRLLVL.